This T cell receptor beta chain was recovered during a study of beta chain features in type 1 diabetes. Concerning this clone: Its target is unknown.

Expressed TCRB transcripts were sequenced because the entire RNA isolate underwent reverse transcription. The repertoire was sequenced with immunoSEQ multiplex PCR; TCRdb's copy has only in-frame clones and lacks some. The data show hundreds of thousands of clones, roughly an eighth seen once. CD45RO/CCR7/CD25/CD127/CD95/CD27 separated CD4+ naive, central memory, regulatory and stem cell-like memory cells by sorting. The CDR3 totals 16 residues. Germline V gene data show CDR1 as SGHRS and CDR2 as YFSETQ. V lost 3 bases to trimming and J lost 1 base; unmatched junction nucleotides: 7. General study points: Type 1 diabetes patients showed a moderate but significant shortening of TCRB CDR3s in all four CD4+ subsets. Comparison showed that naive, central memory and Treg TCRB repertoires appeared more similar among patients than among healthy donors.

This sequence was found in a man aged 18 to 30 with type 1 diabetes. The chain employs TRBV5-1 and TRBJ2-3; 8 bases match TRBD2. The sequenced sample was naive CD4+ T cells from blood. CDR3 DNA: TGCGCCAGCAGCTCCACTCCACTAGCGGGCACAGATACGCAGTATTTT. Translation: CASSSTPLAGTDTQYF.